These T cell receptor beta chains were read from a single sample in a study of T cell responses to AZD1222 COVID-19 vaccine. TCRdb's table, derived via immunoSEQ multiplex PCR, lists solely in-frame clones and lacks some. This sample has 93,000 or so clones, with 90% found just once. The sample was peripheral blood, taken on day 0 of AZD1222 vaccination. Receptors originate from an adult in good health. The CDR3 runs from the conserved cysteine through the conserved F or W. A D gene is named only where the DNA matches it firmly.

j_call | v_call | d_call | cdr3_aa | cdr3_nt
TRBJ2-7 | TRBV4-1 | NA | CASSLNGGFEQYF | TGCGCCAGCAGCCTTAATGGGGGGTTCGAGCAGTACTTC
TRBJ2-5 | TRBV11-2 | NA | CASSFEAQETQYF | TGTGCCAGCAGCTTCGAAGCCCAAGAGACCCAGTACTTC
TRBJ2-5 | TRBV7-2 | NA | CASSWTEQETQYF | TGTGCCAGCAGTTGGACAGAACAAGAGACCCAGTACTTC
TRBJ1-5 | TRBV2 | TRBD1 | CASSEGQVGDQPQHF | TGTGCCAGCAGTGAGGGACAGGTCGGCGATCAGCCCCAGCATTTT
TRBJ1-2 | TRBV6-5 | NA | CASIHKEGYTF | TGTGCCAGCATCCACAAGGAGGGCTACACCTTC
TRBJ2-5 | TRBV18 | TRBD2 | CASSPAGGQETQYF | TGTGCCAGCTCACCAGCCGGGGGGCAAGAGACCCAGTACTTC
TRBJ1-3 | TRBV3-1/TRBV3-2 | NA | CASSPRTLGNTIYF | TGTGCCAGCAGCCCCAGGACCCTAGGAAACACCATATATTTT
TRBJ2-3 | TRBV7-2 | TRBD2 | CASSQYALAGGYTQYF | TGTGCCAGCAGCCAATACGCACTAGCGGGGGGGTATACGCAGTATTTT
TRBJ1-6 | TRBV5-4 | NA | CASSLEGNMMGSYNSPLHF | TGTGCCAGCAGCTTGGAAGGGAATATGATGGGCTCCTATAATTCACCCCTCCACTTT
TRBJ1-2 | TRBV19 | NA | CASSKGGGSSYGYTF | TGTGCCAGTAGTAAGGGCGGTGGCAGTAGCTATGGCTACACCTTC
TRBJ2-3 | TRBV10-3 | TRBD2 | CAISEYRLLAGGPEDTQYF | TGTGCCATCAGTGAGTACCGCCTTTTAGCGGGGGGGCCGGAAGATACGCAGTATTTT
TRBJ2-1 | TRBV2 | NA | CASKVRLDSYNEQFF | TGTGCCAGCAAGGTTAGACTAGACTCCTACAATGAGCAGTTCTTC
TRBJ2-7 | TRBV10-3 | NA | CAISPPDSYEQYF | TGTGCCATCAGCCCCCCGGACTCCTACGAGCAGTACTTC
TRBJ1-2 | TRBV19 | TRBD1 | CASSIPGQGRDGYTF | TGTGCCAGTAGTATCCCTGGACAGGGGAGGGATGGCTACACCTTC